These 15 T cell receptor beta chains share one sample of origin, sequenced in a study of cytotoxic CD8 clonotypes in ibrutinib-treated CLL. Libraries were prepared by immunoSEQ multiplex PCR; TCRdb keeps only in-frame clonotypes and omits some of them. The repertoire holds about 120,000 clones, with 80% to 90% as singletons. This specimen was PBMCs, taken after 24 months of ibrutinib treatment. These receptors were taken from a human donor with chronic lymphocytic leukemia.

The rearrangement uses TRBV19 and TRBJ2-7; D gene ambiguous. Between the trimmed V and J ends, which lost 5 bases and 0 bases, there was a span of 8 bases. Germline V gives CDR1 LNHDA, CDR2 SQIVND (reference sequence). The CDR3 is 13 residues long. CDR3 residues: CASSSFASYEQYF. DNA for the CDR3: TGTGCCAGTAGTTCGTTTGCCTCCTACGAGCAGTACTTC.

This clone was found once. The V call is TRBV15, the J call TRBJ1-5; TRBD1 might be the D (5 bases). Trimming took off 5 bases at V and 4 bases at J, with 12 bases between the two ends. CDR3 length equals 14 residues. The V gene's germline CDR1 is LNHNV and CDR2 YYDKDF (reference sequence). DNA of the CDR3: TGTGCCACCAGCCCGGTCAGGGATAATCAGCCCCAGCATTTT. Encoded protein: CATSPVRDNQPQHF.

The chain employs TRBV7-2 and TRBJ2-2; TRBD1 is a possible D gene (6 bases). The CDR3 extends over 16 amino acids. Germline assignment: CDR1 SGHTA and CDR2 FQGNSA. Trimming left V 2 bases short and J 2 bases short, with 12 bases between. CDR3 in amino acids: CASSLRGTVNTGELFF. CDR3 nucleotide sequence: TGTGCCAGCAGCTTAAGGGGGACGGTTAACACCGGGGAGCTGTTTTTT.

The chain is built from TRBV27 and TRBJ2-7, with D possibly TRBD2 on 6 matching bases. CDR3 length equals 16 residues. The V end was cut by 10 bases, the J end by 2 bases, with 24 bases between. From germline, CDR1 is MNHEY and CDR2 SMNVEV (reference sequence). The CDR3 coding sequence is TGTGCCACCTACCGGGACTCTCGGAAATGGCCCTACGAGCAGTACTTC. This sequence encodes CATYRDSRKWPYEQYF.

The chain joins TRBV29-1 to TRBJ1-2; D is perhaps TRBD1 (6 bases). CDR3 length: 13 residues. V lost 6 bases to trimming and J lost 2 bases, with 13 bases between them. Germline CDR1 reads SQVTM; CDR2 reads ANQGSEA. As DNA, the CDR3 is TGCAGCGTATTTAGAGGGGGAAACTATGGCTACACCTTC. It is translated as CSVFRGGNYGYTF. Together with reference TRBV29-1 and TRBJ1-2, the CDR3 gives the full variable domain: SAVISQKPSRDICQRGTSLTIQCQVDSQVTMMFWYRQQPGQSLTLIATANQGSEATYESGFVIDKFPISRPNLTFSTLTVSNMSPEDSSIYLCSVFRGGNYGYTFGSGTRLTVV.

V gene TRBV2 combines with J gene TRBJ1-6; tentatively, D is TRBD1 (6 bases). The CDR3 is made up of 15 amino acids. V lost 3 bases and J lost 4, with 10 bases in between. CDR1 and CDR2 from the germline V gene are SNHLY and FYNNEI. The CDR3 DNA follows: TGTGCCAGCAGTGAGCAGGGGCAGTATAATTCACCCCTCCACTTT. Its protein product is CASSEQGQYNSPLHF.

The chain employs TRBV28 and TRBJ2-6, with D perhaps being TRBD1 or TRBD2 (5 bases each). Trimming removed 10 bases from V and 2 bases from J, with 12 bases in between. CDR1 MDHEN and CDR2 SYDVKM come from the germline V gene. CDR3 length equals 14 residues. CDR3 in DNA: TGTGCCACCGCCGAGGGGACTGGGGCCAACGTCCTGACTTTC. This codes for CATAEGTGANVLTF.

This chain joins TRBV11-2 and TRBJ2-5; 8 bases agree with TRBD2. J gave up 1 base and V 3 bases, and 4 bases lay outside the gene matches. Germline loops: CDR1 SGHAT, CDR2 FQNNGV. The CDR3 length is 15 residues. The CDR3 nucleotides are TGTGCCAGCAGCTTCCTACTAGCGGCCCAAGAGACCCAGTACTTC. It codes for CASSFLLAAQETQYF.

This rearrangement joins TRBV6-1 to TRBJ2-5, with 9 bases fitting TRBD2. The CDR3 extends over 16 amino acids. V lost 2 bases, J lost 5 bases, and 9 bases stayed unmatched. The V gene's germline CDR1 is MNHNS and CDR2 SASEGT. CDR3 residues: CASSESAGGFRETQYF. The CDR3, as DNA: TGTGCCAGCAGTGAAAGCGCGGGGGGGTTTAGGGAGACCCAGTACTTC.

The chain uses TRBV5-1 and TRBJ2-7; D gene unclear. Germline CDR1 reads SGHRS; CDR2 reads YFSETQ. Trimming stripped 2 bases from V and 5 bases from J, with 20 bases between. This CDR3 spans 16 amino acids. The CDR3, as DNA: TGCGCCAGCAGCTTTAGACGCACGCCCCTAGGCCACGAGCAGTACTTC. Translating it yields CASSFRRTPLGHEQYF.

The chain carries TRBV28 and TRBJ1-3; D ambiguous. The germline V gene has CDR1 MDHEN and CDR2 SYDVKM. V was pared by 6 bases and J by 2 bases, with 5 bases between. The CDR3 is made up of 12 amino acids. CDR3 in DNA: TGTGCCAGCAGCTCCCCTGGAAACACCATATATTTT. This codes for CASSSPGNTIYF. Together with reference TRBV28 and TRBJ1-3, the CDR3 gives the full variable domain: DVKVTQSSRYLVKRTGEKVFLECVQDMDHENMFWYRQDPGLGLRLIYFSYDVKMKEKGDIPEGYSVSREKKERFSLILESASTNQTSMYLCASSSPGNTIYFGEGSWLTVV.

This clone was counted between two and nine times. The rearrangement joins TRBV6-5 to TRBJ1-6; 7 bases match TRBD1. Germline CDR1 and CDR2: MNHEY and SVGAGI. The junction had 9 bases not matched to a gene; V was cut back by 6 bases and J by 7 bases. The CDR3 consists of 15 residues. As DNA, the CDR3 is TGTGCCAGCAGCAGGTCGATCAGGGGGAATTCACCCCTCCACTTT. It translates to CASSRSIRGNSPLHF.

The genes are TRBV10-3 and TRBJ1-3; possibly TRBD1 for D (5 bases). This CDR3 has 17 amino acids. Per the germline V gene, CDR1 is ENHRY and CDR2 is SYGVKD. Trimming stripped 0 bases from V and 0 bases from J, with 12 bases between. CDR3 in amino acids: CAISESRQGNSGNTIYF. The CDR3 nucleotides read TGTGCCATCAGTGAGTCTCGGCAGGGAAACTCTGGAAACACCATATATTTT.

This rearrangement joins TRBV11-3 to TRBJ1-3; 8 bases align to TRBD1. CDR3 length equals 15 residues. Germline CDR1 is SGHNT and CDR2 is YENEEA. Trimming cost V 3 bases and J 2 bases; bases outside gene matches: 3. The CDR3 protein is CASSLTGVPGNTIYF. The CDR3 coding sequence is TGTGCCAGCAGCTTGACAGGGGTGCCTGGAAACACCATATATTTT.

A single count supports this clone. This chain joins TRBV5-6 and TRBJ1-1; D is undetermined. The germline V gene encodes CDR1 SGHDT and CDR2 YYEEEE. V was trimmed by 1 base and J by 1 base, leaving 20 bases between them. The CDR3 length is 18 residues. The CDR3 DNA reads TGTGCCAGCAGCTTGTTTGTCGGCGTTACCGAGGGGAACACTGAAGCTTTCTTT. It is translated as CASSLFVGVTEGNTEAFF.